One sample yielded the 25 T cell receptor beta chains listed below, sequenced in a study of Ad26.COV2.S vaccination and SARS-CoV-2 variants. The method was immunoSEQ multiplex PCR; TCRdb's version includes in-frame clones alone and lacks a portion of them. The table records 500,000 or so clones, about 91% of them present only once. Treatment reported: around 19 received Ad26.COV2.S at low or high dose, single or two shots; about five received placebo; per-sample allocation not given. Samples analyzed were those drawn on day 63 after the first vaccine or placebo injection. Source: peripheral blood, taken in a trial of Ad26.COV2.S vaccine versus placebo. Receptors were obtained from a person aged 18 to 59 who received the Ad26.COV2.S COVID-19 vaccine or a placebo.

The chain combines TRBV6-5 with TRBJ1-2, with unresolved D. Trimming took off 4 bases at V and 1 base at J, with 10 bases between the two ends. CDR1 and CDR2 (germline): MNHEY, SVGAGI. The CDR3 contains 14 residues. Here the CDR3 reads CASSSPSNNYGYTF. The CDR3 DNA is TGTGCCAGCAGTTCCCCGAGTAATAACTATGGCTACACCTTC.

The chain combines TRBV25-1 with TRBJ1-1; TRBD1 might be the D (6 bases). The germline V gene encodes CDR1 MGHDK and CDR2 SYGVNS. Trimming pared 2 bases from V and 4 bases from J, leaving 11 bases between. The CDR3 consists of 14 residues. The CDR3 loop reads CASSERQALTEAFF. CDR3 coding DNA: TGTGCCAGCAGTGAACGACAGGCCCTCACTGAAGCTTTCTTT.

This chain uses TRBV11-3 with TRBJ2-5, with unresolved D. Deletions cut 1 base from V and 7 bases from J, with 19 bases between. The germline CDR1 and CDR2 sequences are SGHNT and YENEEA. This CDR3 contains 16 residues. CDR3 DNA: TGTGCCAGCAGCTTAGGAGTATTCGTCGGGTCGGGGACCCAGTACTTC. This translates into CASSLGVFVGSGTQYF.

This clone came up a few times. The CDR3 sequence: CSASVRRGTNEKLFF. The CDR3 DNA is TGCAGTGCTAGTGTGAGGCGCGGCACTAATGAAAAACTGTTTTTT. V and J are TRBV20-1 and TRBJ1-4, with D hard to call. The V end lost 3 bases, the J end lost 2 bases, and 13 bases lay between the germline ends. The CDR3 is 15 residues long. Germline lookup yields CDR1 DFQATT and CDR2 SNEGSKA (reference sequence).

This CDR3 is CASRRDRTYEQYF. Here the CDR3 DNA reads TGTGCCAGCCGGAGGGACAGAACCTACGAGCAGTACTTC. V is TRBV28 and J is TRBJ2-7, with D tentatively TRBD1 (7 bases). The CDR3 totals 13 residues. V was pared by 8 bases and J by 2 bases, with 13 bases between. Germline loops: CDR1 MDHEN, CDR2 SYDVKM.

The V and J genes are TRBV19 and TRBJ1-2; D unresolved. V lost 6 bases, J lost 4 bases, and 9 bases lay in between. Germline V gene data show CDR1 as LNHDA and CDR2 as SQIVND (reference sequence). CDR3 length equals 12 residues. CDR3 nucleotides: TGTGCCAGTAGCCCAAGCAGCTATGGCTACACCTTC. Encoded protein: CASSPSSYGYTF.

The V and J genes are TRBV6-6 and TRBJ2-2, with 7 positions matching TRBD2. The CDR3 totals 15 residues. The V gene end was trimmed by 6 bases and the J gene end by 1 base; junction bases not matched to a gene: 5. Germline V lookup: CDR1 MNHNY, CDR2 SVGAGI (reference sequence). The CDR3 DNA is TGTGCCAGCAGACGGAGCGGGATGAACACCGGGGAGCTGTTTTTT. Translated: CASRRSGMNTGELFF.

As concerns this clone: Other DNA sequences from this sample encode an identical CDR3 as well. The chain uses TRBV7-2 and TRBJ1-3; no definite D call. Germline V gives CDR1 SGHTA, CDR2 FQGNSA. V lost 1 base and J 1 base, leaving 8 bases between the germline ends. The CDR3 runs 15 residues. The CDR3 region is CASSLEAGSGNTIYF. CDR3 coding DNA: TGTGCCAGCAGCTTAGAGGCCGGTTCTGGAAACACCATATATTTT.

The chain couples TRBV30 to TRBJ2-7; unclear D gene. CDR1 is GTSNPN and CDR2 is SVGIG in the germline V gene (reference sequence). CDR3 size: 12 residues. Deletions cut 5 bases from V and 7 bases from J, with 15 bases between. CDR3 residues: CAWGLGLGEQYF. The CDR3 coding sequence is TGTGCCTGGGGCCTCGGGCTGGGGGAGCAGTACTTC.

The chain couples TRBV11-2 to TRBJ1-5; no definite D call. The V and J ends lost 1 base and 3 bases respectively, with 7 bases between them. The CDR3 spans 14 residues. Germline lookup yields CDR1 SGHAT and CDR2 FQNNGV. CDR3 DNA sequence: TGTGCCAGCAGCTTAGGCAGGTACAATCAGCCCCAGCATTTT. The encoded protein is CASSLGRYNQPQHF. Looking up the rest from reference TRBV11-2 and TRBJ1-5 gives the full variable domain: EAGVAQSPRYKIIEKRQSVAFWCNPISGHATLYWYQQILGQGPKLLIQFQNNGVVDDSQLPKDRFSAERLKGVDSTLKIQPAKLEDSAVYLCASSLGRYNQPQHFGDGTRLSIL.

CDR3 amino acids: CSVSRTGNTEAFF. The CDR3 nucleotides are TGCAGCGTTTCCCGGACAGGGAACACTGAAGCTTTCTTT. The chain is built from TRBV29-1 and TRBJ1-1, with 7 bases lining up with TRBD1. V gave up 5 bases and J gave up 1 base; unmatched junction bases: 4. The CDR3 runs to 13 residues. Germline V CDR1 and CDR2: SQVTM, ANQGSEA.

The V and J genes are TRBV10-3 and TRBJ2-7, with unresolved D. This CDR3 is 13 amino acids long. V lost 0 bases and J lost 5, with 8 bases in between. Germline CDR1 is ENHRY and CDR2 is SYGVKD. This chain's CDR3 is CAISESSGDEQYV. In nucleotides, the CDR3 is TGTGCCATCAGTGAGTCGTCTGGGGACGAGCAGTACGTC.

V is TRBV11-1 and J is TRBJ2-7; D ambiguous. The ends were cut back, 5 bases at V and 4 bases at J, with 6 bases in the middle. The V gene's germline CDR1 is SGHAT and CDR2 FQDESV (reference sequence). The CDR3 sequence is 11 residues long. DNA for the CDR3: TGTGCCAGCAGCACCGTATACGAGCAGTACTTC. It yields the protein CASSTVYEQYF.

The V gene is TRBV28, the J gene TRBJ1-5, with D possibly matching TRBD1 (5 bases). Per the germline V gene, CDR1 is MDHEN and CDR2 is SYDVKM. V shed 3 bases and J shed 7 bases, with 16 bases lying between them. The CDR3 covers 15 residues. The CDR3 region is CASSLGREVEQPQHF. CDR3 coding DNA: TGTGCCAGCAGTTTGGGCAGGGAAGTGGAGCAGCCCCAGCATTTT. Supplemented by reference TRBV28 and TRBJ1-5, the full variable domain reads DVKVTQSSRYLVKRTGEKVFLECVQDMDHENMFWYRQDPGLGLRLIYFSYDVKMKEKGDIPEGYSVSREKKERFSLILESASTNQTSMYLCASSLGREVEQPQHFGDGTRLSIL.

The CDR3 sequence is CASSRTGARGNQPQHF. Here the CDR3 DNA reads TGTGCCAGCAGCCGGACAGGGGCTCGCGGCAATCAGCCCCAGCATTTT. This chain joins TRBV5-5 and TRBJ1-5, with 9 bases matching TRBD1. J gave up 2 bases and V 4 bases, and 7 bases lay outside the gene matches. Germline V gives CDR1 SGHKS, CDR2 YYEKEE (reference sequence). This CDR3 is built from 16 residues.

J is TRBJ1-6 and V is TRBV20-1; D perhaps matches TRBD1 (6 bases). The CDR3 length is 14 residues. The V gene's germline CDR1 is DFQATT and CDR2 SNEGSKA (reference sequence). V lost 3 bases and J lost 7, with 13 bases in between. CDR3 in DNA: TGCAGTGCTAGTCAGGGGAACGAGAATTCACCCCTCCACTTT. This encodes CSASQGNENSPLHF.

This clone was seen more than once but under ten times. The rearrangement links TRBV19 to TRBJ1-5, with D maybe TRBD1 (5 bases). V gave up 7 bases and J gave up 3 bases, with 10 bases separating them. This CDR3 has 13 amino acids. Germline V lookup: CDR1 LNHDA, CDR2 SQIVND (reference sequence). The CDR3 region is CASNVGPNQPQHF. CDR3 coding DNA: TGTGCCAGTAATGTGGGGCCCAATCAGCCCCAGCATTTT. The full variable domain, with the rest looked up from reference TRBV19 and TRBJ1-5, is DGGITQSPKYLFRKEGQNVTLSCEQNLNHDAMYWYRQDPGQGLRLIYYSQIVNDFQKGDIAEGYSVSREKKESFPLTVTSAQKNPTAFYLCASNVGPNQPQHFGDGTRLSIL.

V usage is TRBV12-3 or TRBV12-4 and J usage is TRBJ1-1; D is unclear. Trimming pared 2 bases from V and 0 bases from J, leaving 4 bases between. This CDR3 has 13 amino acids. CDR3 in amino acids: CASSLILNTEAFF. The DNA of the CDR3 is TGTGCCAGCAGTTTAATATTGAACACTGAAGCTTTCTTT.

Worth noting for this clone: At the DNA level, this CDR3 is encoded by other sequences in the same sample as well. The CDR3 bases are TGTGCCAGTAGTATATCGGGCTCCTACAATGAGCAGTTCTTC. Amino acid sequence: CASSISGSYNEQFF. This rearrangement joins TRBV19 to TRBJ2-1; D not certain. The CDR3 loop spans 14 amino acids. The V end was cut by 2 bases, the J end by 0 bases, with 5 bases between. Per germline, CDR1 LNHDA and CDR2 SQIVND (reference sequence).

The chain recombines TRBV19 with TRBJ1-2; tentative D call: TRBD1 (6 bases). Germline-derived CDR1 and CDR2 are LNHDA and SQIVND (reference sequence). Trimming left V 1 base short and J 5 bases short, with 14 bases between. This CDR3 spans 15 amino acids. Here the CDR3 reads CASSIVGQSTYGYTF. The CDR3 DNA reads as TGTGCCAGTAGTATAGTCGGACAGTCTACTTATGGCTACACCTTC.

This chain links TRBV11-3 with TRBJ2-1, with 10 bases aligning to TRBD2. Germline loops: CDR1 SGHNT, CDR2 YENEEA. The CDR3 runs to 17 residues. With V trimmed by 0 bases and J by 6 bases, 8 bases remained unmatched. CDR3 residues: CASSLEDLAGDRNEQFF. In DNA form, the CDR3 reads TGTGCCAGCAGCTTAGAGGACCTAGCGGGAGATCGCAATGAGCAGTTCTTC.

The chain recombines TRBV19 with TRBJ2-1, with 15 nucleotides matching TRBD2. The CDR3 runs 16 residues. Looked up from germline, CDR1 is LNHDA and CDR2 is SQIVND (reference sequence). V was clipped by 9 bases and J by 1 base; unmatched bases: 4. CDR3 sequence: CASGLAGGGSYNEQFF. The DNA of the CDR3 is TGTGCCAGCGGACTAGCGGGAGGGGGTTCCTACAATGAGCAGTTCTTC.

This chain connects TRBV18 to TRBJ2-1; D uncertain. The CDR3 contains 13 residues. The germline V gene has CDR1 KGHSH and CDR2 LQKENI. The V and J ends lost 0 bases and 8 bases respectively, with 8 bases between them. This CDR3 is CASSPPNSDEQFF. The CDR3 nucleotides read TGTGCCAGCTCACCACCGAATTCCGATGAGCAGTTCTTC.

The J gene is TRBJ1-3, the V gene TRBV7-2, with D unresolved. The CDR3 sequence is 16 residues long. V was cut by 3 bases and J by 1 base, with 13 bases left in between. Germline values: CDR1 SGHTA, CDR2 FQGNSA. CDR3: CASSFLYPASGNTIYF. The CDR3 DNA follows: TGTGCCAGCAGCTTCCTGTACCCGGCGTCTGGAAACACCATATATTTT.

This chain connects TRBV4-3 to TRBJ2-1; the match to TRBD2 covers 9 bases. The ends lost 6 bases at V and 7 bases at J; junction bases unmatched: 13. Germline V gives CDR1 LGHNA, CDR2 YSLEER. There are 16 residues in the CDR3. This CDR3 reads CASSPLFAGGGNEQFF. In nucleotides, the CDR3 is TGCGCCAGCAGTCCTCTTTTCGCGGGGGGGGGTAATGAGCAGTTCTTC.